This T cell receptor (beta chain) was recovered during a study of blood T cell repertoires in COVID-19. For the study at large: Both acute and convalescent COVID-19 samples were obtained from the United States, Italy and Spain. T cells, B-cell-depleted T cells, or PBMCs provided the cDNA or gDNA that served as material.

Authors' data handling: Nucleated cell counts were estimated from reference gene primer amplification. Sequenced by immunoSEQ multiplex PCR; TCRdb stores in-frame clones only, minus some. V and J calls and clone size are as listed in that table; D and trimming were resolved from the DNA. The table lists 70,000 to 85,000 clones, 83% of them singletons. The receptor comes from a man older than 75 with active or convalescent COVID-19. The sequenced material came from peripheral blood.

The DNA of the CDR3 is TGTGCCAGCAGCCAAGACAGTACCTACGAGCAGTACTTC. Residues: CASSQDSTYEQYF. The chain uses TRBV4-2 and TRBJ2-7, with D hard to call. Germline V gene sequence: CDR1 LGHNA, CDR2 YNFKEQ. The CDR3 totals 13 residues. The V end was cut by 0 bases, the J end by 2 bases, with 5 bases between.